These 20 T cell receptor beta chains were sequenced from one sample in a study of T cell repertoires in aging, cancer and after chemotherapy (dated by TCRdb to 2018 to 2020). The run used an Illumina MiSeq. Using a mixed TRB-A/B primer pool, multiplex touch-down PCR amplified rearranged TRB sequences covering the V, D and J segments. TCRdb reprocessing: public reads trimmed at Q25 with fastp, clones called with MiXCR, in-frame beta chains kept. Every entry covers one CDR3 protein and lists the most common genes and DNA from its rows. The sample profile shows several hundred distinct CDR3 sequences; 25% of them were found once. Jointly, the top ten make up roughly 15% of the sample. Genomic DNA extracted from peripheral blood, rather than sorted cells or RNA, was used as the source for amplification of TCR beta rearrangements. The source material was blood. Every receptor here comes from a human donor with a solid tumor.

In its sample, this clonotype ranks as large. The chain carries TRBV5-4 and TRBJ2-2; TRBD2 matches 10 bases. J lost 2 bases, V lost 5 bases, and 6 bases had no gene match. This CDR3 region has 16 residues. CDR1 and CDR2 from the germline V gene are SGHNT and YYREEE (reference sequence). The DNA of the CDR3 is TGTGCCAGCAGAGTAGGACTAGCGGTAAACACCGGGGAGCTGTTTTTT. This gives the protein CASRVGLAVNTGELFF.

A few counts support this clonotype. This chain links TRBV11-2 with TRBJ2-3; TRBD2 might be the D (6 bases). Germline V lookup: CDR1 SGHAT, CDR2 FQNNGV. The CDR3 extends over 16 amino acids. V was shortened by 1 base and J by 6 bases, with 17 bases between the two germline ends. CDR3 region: CASSLGAGTLSDTQYF. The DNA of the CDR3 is TGTGCCAGCAGCTTAGGGGCGGGAACACTCTCGGATACGCAGTATTTT.

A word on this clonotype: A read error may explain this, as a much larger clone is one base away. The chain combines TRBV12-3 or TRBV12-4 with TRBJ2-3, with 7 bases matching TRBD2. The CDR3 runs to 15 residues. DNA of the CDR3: TGTGACAGCAGTTACAGACTAGCAGGCGCAGATACGCAGTATTTT. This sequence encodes CDSSYRLAGADTQYF.

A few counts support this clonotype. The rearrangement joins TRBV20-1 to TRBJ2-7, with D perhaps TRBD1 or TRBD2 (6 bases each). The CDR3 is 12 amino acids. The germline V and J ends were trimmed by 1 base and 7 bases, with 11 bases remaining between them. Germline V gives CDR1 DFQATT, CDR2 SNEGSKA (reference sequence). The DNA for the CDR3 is TGCAGTGCTAGAGGGGGGGCGGGAGAGCAGTACTTC. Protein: CSARGGAGEQYF.

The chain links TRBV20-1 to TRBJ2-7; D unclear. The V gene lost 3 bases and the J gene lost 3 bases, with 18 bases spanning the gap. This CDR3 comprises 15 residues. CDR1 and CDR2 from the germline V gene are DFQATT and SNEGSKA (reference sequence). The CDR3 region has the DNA TGCAGTGCTAGTTCCCCCATAGGTGGCGGCTACGAGCAGTACTTC. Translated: CSASSPIGGGYEQYF.

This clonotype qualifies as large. CDR3 DNA sequence: TGTGCCAGCAGTTACTCGAACGCAGATACGCAGTATTTT. Encoded protein: CASSYSNADTQYF. The J gene is TRBJ2-3, the V gene TRBV6-5; no clear D gene. Trimming took off 0 bases at V and 4 bases at J, with 5 bases between the two ends. The CDR3 has 13 residues. Germline CDR1 and CDR2: MNHEY and SVGAGI.

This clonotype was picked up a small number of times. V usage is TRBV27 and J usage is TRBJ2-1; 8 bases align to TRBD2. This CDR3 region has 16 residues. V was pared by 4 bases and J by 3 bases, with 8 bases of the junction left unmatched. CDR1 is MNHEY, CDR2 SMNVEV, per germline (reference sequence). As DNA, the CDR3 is TGTGCCAGCAGTTCATCCGGGGGGGGCTACTACAATGAGCAGTTCTTC. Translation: CASSSSGGGYYNEQFF.

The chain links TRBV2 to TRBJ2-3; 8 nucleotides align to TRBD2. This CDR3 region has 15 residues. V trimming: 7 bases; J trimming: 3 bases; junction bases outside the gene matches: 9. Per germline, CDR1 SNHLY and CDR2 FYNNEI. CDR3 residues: CASTQSGGETDTQYF. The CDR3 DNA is TGTGCCAGCACCCAGAGCGGGGGAGAAACAGATACGCAGTATTTT. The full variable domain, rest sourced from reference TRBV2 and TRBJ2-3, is EPEVTQTPSHQVTQMGQEVILRCVPISNHLYFYWYRQILGQKVEFLVSFYNNEISEKSEIFDDQFSVERPDGSNFTLKIRSTKLEDSAMYFCASTQSGGETDTQYFGPGTRLTVL.

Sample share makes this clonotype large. The CDR3 DNA reads TGTGCCAGCAGTTTACCCCTCGCTCCCTACGAGCAGTACTTC. This translates into CASSLPLAPYEQYF. The V and J genes are TRBV27 and TRBJ2-7, with D unresolved. The CDR3 loop spans 14 amino acids. Germline-derived CDR1 and CDR2 are MNHEY and SMNVEV (reference sequence). The germline V and J ends were trimmed by 2 bases and 2 bases, with 10 bases remaining between them.

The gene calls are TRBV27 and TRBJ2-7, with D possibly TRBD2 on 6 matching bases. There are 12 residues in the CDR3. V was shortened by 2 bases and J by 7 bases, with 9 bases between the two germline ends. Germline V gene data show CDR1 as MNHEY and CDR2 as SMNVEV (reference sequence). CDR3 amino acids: CASSLVGREQYF. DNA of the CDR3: TGTGCCAGCAGTTTAGTAGGGAGGGAGCAGTACTTC.

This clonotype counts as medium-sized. CDR3: CASSEAIEQFF. In DNA form, the CDR3 reads TGTGCCAGCAGTGAAGCAATTGAGCAGTTCTTC. This sequence joins TRBV6-1 and TRBJ2-1, with no clear D. The germline V gene has CDR1 MNHNS and CDR2 SASEGT. With 0 bases removed from V and 9 bases from J, the gap between germline ends came to 3 bases. The CDR3 contains 11 residues.

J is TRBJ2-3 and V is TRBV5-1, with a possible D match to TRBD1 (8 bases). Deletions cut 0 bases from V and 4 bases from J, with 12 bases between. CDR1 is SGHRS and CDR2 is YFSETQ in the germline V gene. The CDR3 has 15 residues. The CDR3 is CASSLDRGGADTQYF. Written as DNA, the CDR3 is TGCGCCAGCAGCTTGGACAGGGGGGGTGCAGATACGCAGTATTTT.

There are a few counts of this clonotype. This CDR3 is CSASPTGRDEKLFF. The DNA of the CDR3 is TGCAGTGCTAGCCCGACAGGGAGGGATGAAAAACTGTTTTTT. The chain recombines TRBV20-1 with TRBJ1-4, with TRBD1 identical over 7 bases. V lost 3 bases to trimming and J lost 6 bases; unmatched junction nucleotides: 7. Germline values: CDR1 DFQATT, CDR2 SNEGSKA (reference sequence). The CDR3 contains 14 residues.

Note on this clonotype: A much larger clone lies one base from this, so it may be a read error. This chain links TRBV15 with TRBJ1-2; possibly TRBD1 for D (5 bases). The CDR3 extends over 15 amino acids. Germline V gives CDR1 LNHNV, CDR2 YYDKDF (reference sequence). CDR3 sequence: CDTSRDRGGFDGYTF. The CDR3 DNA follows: TGTGACACCAGCAGAGATCGTGGGGGGTTCGATGGCTACACCTTC.

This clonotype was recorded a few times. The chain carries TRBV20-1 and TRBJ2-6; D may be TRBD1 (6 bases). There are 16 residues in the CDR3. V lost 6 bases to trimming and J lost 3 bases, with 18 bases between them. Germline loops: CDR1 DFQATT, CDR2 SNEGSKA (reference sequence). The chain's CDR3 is CSAAHRDHGGANVLTF. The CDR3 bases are TGCAGTGCCGCCCACAGGGATCACGGTGGGGCCAACGTCCTGACTTTC.

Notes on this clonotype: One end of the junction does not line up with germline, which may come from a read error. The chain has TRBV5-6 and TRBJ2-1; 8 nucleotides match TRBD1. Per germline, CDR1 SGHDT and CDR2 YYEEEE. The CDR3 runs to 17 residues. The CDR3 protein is CASSFFPRDRSYNKQFF. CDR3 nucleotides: TGTGCCAGCAGCTTCTTCCCCCGGGACAGGAGTTACAATAAGCAGTTCTTC.

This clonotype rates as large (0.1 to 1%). CDR3 DNA: TGTGCCAGCAGCTTGGGGGGAAATGAGCAGTTCTTC. It yields the protein CASSLGGNEQFF. The rearrangement joins TRBV5-6 to TRBJ2-1, with unresolved D. Per germline, CDR1 SGHDT and CDR2 YYEEEE. Between the trimmed V and J ends, which lost 0 bases and 7 bases, there was a span of 5 bases. The CDR3 totals 12 residues.

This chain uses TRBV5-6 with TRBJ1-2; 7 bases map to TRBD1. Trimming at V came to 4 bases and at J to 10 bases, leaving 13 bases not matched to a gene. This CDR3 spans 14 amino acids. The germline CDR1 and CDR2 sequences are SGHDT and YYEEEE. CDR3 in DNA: TGTGCCAGCAGCAGGACAGGATTTAACTATAACTACACCTTC. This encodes CASSRTGFNYNYTF.

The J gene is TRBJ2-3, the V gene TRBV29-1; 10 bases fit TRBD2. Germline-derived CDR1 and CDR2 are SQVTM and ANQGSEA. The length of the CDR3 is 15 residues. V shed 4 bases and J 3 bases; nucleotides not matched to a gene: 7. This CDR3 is CSVGGPGLATDTQYF. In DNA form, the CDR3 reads TGCAGCGTTGGAGGGCCGGGACTAGCGACAGATACGCAGTATTTT.

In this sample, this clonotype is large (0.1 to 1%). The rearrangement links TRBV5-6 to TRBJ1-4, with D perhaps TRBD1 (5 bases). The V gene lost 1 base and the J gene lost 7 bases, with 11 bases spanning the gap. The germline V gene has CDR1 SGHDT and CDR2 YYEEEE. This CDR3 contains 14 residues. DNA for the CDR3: TGTGCCAGCAGCTTGATCTCGGGGGGTGAAAAACTGTTTTTT. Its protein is CASSLISGGEKLFF.